The 26 T cell receptor beta chains below come from one sample, sequenced in a study of T-cell reconstitution after alpha-beta-depleted transplantation in children. Unique molecular identifiers tagged the TCRbeta library. From the PCR reads, TCRdb called clonotypes with MiXCR, one entry per CDR3 protein. The repertoire holds about 460,000 distinct CDR3 sequences, with approximately 10% as singletons. Sample: PBMCs, mostly from graft donor cells, taken 180 days after TCRalphabeta/CD19-depleted stem cell transplant. These receptors were collected from a female patient between 2 and 15 years old who had a stem cell transplant for aplastic anemia, so the T cells may come from the graft donor.

In this sample, this clonotype turned up a few times. The chain uses TRBV27 and TRBJ1-5, with a weak D call TRBD1 (6 bases). The germline gives CDR1 MNHEY, CDR2 SMNVEV (reference sequence). V lost 5 bases and J 0 bases, leaving 17 bases between the germline ends. The CDR3 runs 17 residues. The CDR3 protein is CASSLIMDSNSNQPQHF. In DNA form, the CDR3 reads TGTGCCAGCAGTCTAATAATGGACAGTAATAGCAATCAGCCCCAGCATTTT.

The CDR3 reads CASSLSLGRTGELFF. DNA of the CDR3: TGTGCCAGCAGCTTGTCGTTGGGTCGCACCGGGGAGCTGTTTTTT. This sequence joins TRBV5-5 and TRBJ2-2; no firm D call. The germline V gene encodes CDR1 SGHKS and CDR2 YYEKEE (reference sequence). The CDR3 is 15 residues long. The V gene lost 1 base and the J gene lost 4 bases, with 11 bases spanning the gap. Drawing the rest from reference TRBV5-5 and TRBJ2-2, the complete variable domain is DAGVTQSPTHLIKTRGQQVTLRCSPISGHKSVSWYQQVLGQGPQFIFQYYEKEERGRGNFPDRFSARQFPNYSSELNVNALLLGDSALYLCASSLSLGRTGELFFGEGSRLTVL.

In its sample, this clonotype was seen a few times. This chain links TRBV12-3 or TRBV12-4 with TRBJ2-3; 9 nucleotides line up with TRBD2. The CDR3 is 15 amino acids. The V segment lost 5 bases and the J segment 4 bases; nucleotides outside the gene matches: 7. The CDR3 sequence: CASSPVAGAPDTQYF. The CDR3 nucleotides are TGTGCCAGCAGTCCGGTAGCGGGAGCCCCAGATACGCAGTATTTT.

This clonotype turned up a few times. V gene TRBV9 combines with J gene TRBJ1-5, with D possibly matching TRBD1 (5 bases). Trimming removed 0 bases from V and 5 bases from J, with 15 bases in between. CDR1 and CDR2 (germline): SGDLS, YYNGEE. The length of the CDR3 is 16 residues. CDR3 sequence: CASSVGAEGPHQPQHF. In nucleotides, the CDR3 is TGTGCCAGCAGCGTAGGGGCGGAGGGGCCCCATCAGCCCCAGCATTTT.

This clonotype has a handful of counts. V is TRBV7-8 and J is TRBJ2-3; 7 bases line up with TRBD2. In germline, CDR1 is SGHVS, CDR2 FQNEAQ. This CDR3 has 16 amino acids. J gave up 0 bases and V 5 bases, and 8 bases lay outside the gene matches. The CDR3 DNA is TGTGCCAGCAGCAAAGTAGCGGGTACTAGCACAGATACGCAGTATTTT. This gives the protein CASSKVAGTSTDTQYF.

This clonotype was counted a few times. The rearrangement links TRBV20-1 to TRBJ2-2; 10 positions agree with TRBD2. Germline V CDR1 and CDR2: DFQATT, SNEGSKA (reference sequence). This CDR3 is built from 17 residues. The DNA of the CDR3 is TGCAGCGCCACCCCAGCGGGAGGGCCGAATGTCGCCGGGGAGCTGTTTTTT. Translating it yields CSATPAGGPNVAGELFF.

In its sample, this clonotype was seen a few times. The chain has TRBV7-8 and TRBJ2-7, with a tentative D call TRBD2 (6 bases). V lost 4 bases and J 4 bases, leaving 17 bases between the germline ends. The length of the CDR3 is 15 residues. Germline V gives CDR1 SGHVS, CDR2 FQNEAQ. CDR3 sequence: CASSSFPTEGYEQYV. For the CDR3, the DNA is TGTGCCAGCAGCTCTTTCCCGACGGAGGGGTACGAGCAGTACGTC.

This clonotype appeared a few times. V gene TRBV28 combines with J gene TRBJ1-5; maybe TRBD1 (6 bases). This CDR3 has 14 residues. CDR1 MDHEN and CDR2 SYDVKM come from the germline V gene. Trimming stripped 5 bases from V and 8 bases from J, with 16 bases between. The CDR3 reads CASSLDRGGEPQHF. DNA of the CDR3: TGTGCCAGCAGTCTGGACAGAGGGGGGGAGCCCCAGCATTTT.

There are a few counts of this clonotype. The J gene is TRBJ2-1, the V gene TRBV13; D is possibly TRBD2 (5 bases). Germline CDR1 and CDR2: PRHDT and FYEKMQ (reference sequence). V was clipped by 5 bases and J by 10 bases, with 15 bases between them. CDR3 size: 13 residues. Written as DNA, the CDR3 is TGTGCCAGCAGCGGAGGCACCTTTAGGGAGCAGTTCTTC. Protein product: CASSGGTFREQFF.

V and J are TRBV18 and TRBJ2-5; 10 bases fit TRBD1. Unmatched junction bases numbered 7, after V lost 5 bases and J lost 4 bases. The V gene's germline CDR1 is KGHSH and CDR2 LQKENI. This CDR3 has 15 amino acids. This CDR3 reads CASSVRTGGRETQYF. The CDR3 DNA follows: TGTGCCAGCTCAGTGAGGACAGGGGGAAGAGAGACCCAGTACTTC.

This clonotype appeared a few times. The chain recombines TRBV12-3 or TRBV12-4 with TRBJ1-5; a possible D gene is TRBD1 (6 bases). The V gene lost 6 bases and the J gene lost 0 bases, with 9 bases spanning the gap. The CDR3 runs 14 residues. This CDR3 is CASSWTDSNQPQHF. The CDR3 DNA is TGTGCCAGCAGCTGGACAGATAGCAATCAGCCCCAGCATTTT.

This chain uses TRBV9 with TRBJ2-3, with 8 bases matching TRBD2. Losses at the gene ends were 2 bases for V and 2 bases for J; bases not matched to a gene: 4. In germline, CDR1 is SGDLS, CDR2 YYNGEE. The CDR3 has 15 residues. The CDR3 sequence: CASSVSGGYTDTQYF. For the CDR3, the DNA is TGTGCCAGCAGCGTTTCGGGAGGGTACACAGATACGCAGTATTTT.

This clonotype was detected a few times. The chain uses TRBV5-5 and TRBJ2-7, with D perhaps matching TRBD1 (6 bases). Germline assignment: CDR1 SGHKS and CDR2 YYEKEE (reference sequence). V was cut by 0 bases and J by 2 bases, with 15 bases left in between. The CDR3 length is 16 residues. The CDR3 bases are TGTGCCAGCAGCTTGGCCGGGTCAGGGGTGGCCTACGAGCAGTACTTC. This gives the protein CASSLAGSGVAYEQYF.

The rearrangement links TRBV6-5 to TRBJ1-2, with D uncertain. Looked up from germline, CDR1 is MNHEY and CDR2 is SVGAGI. V gave up 0 bases and J gave up 0 bases, with 8 bases separating them. The CDR3 has 15 residues. In nucleotides, the CDR3 is TGTGCCAGCAGTTACTCACATCTTACTAACTATGGCTACACCTTC. This gives the protein CASSYSHLTNYGYTF.

The genes are TRBV19 and TRBJ2-1; TRBD1 matches at 7 bases. CDR1 LNHDA and CDR2 SQIVND come from the germline V gene (reference sequence). V lost 1 base and J lost 2; bases outside the gene matches: 5. The CDR3 sequence is 16 residues long. CDR3 nucleotide sequence: TGTGCCAGTAGTATAGTCGGCAGGGGGACCTACAATGAGCAGTTCTTC. Encoded protein: CASSIVGRGTYNEQFF.

The CDR3 protein is CASSTLANTGELFF. The DNA of the CDR3 is TGCGCCAGCAGCACCCTAGCGAACACCGGGGAGCTGTTTTTT. The chain employs TRBV5-1 and TRBJ2-2, with D unclear. The ends were cut back, 4 bases at V and 0 bases at J, with 7 bases in the middle. Germline CDR1 SGHRS, CDR2 YFSETQ. The CDR3 totals 14 residues.

The rearrangement links TRBV28 to TRBJ2-3; D might be TRBD1 (6 bases). The CDR3 is made up of 13 amino acids. The V gene lost 5 bases and the J gene lost 6 bases, with 12 bases spanning the gap. The germline gives CDR1 MDHEN, CDR2 SYDVKM. The CDR3 protein is CASSRQQGDTQYF. DNA of the CDR3: TGTGCCAGCAGTCGCCAACAGGGCGATACGCAGTATTTT.

This chain connects TRBV12-5 to TRBJ2-1; TRBD2 matches at 7 bases. The V segment lost 0 bases and the J segment 2 bases; nucleotides outside the gene matches: 4. The length of the CDR3 is 16 residues. Germline V gene lookup returns CDR1 LGHNT and CDR2 FRNRAP. CDR3 loop: CASGLVLAGTYNEQFF. The CDR3, as DNA: TGTGCTAGTGGTTTGGTCTTAGCGGGCACCTACAATGAGCAGTTCTTC.

Only a few counts were recorded for this clonotype. The chain combines TRBV9 with TRBJ1-2, with 8 bases that match TRBD1. Germline CDR1 SGDLS, CDR2 YYNGEE. CDR3 length equals 17 residues. V lost 0 bases and J lost 4; bases outside the gene matches: 11. DNA of the CDR3: TGTGCCAGCAGCGTAGCGGCAGGGGGCCTTGGTGGCTATGGCTACACCTTC. Residues: CASSVAAGGLGGYGYTF.

This chain joins TRBV12-3 or TRBV12-4 and TRBJ1-5, with D possibly being TRBD1 (5 bases). V lost 0 bases and J lost 6, with 15 bases in between. The CDR3 runs 16 residues. The CDR3 loop is CASSLAAAWGSQPQHF. Here the CDR3 DNA reads TGTGCCAGCAGTTTAGCGGCGGCCTGGGGGAGTCAGCCCCAGCATTTT.

This chain connects TRBV15 to TRBJ1-2; 7 nucleotides align to TRBD1. The germline CDR1 and CDR2 sequences are LNHNV and YYDKDF (reference sequence). The V gene end was trimmed by 5 bases and the J gene end by 6 bases; junction bases not matched to a gene: 15. The length of the CDR3 is 16 residues. The CDR3 coding sequence is TGTGCCACCAGCCGGAGCCCTGACAGGGTTGTAGATGGCTACACCTTC. It yields the protein CATSRSPDRVVDGYTF.

This sequence joins TRBV5-4 and TRBJ2-5; the match to TRBD2 covers 12 bases. Germline CDR1 reads SGHNT; CDR2 reads YYREEE (reference sequence). The CDR3 covers 15 residues. Trimming took 4 bases from V and 5 from J; bases not matched to a gene: 6. Here the CDR3 DNA reads TGTGCCAGCAGCCATAGACTAGCGGGAGAGGAGACCCAGTACTTC. It codes for CASSHRLAGEETQYF.

This clonotype was counted at least ten times. This chain uses TRBV7-3 with TRBJ2-3; D remains unclear. The CDR3 is 14 residues long. The V end was cut by 5 bases, the J end by 0 bases, with 9 bases between. Per germline, CDR1 SGHTA and CDR2 FQGTGA. As DNA, the CDR3 is TGTGCCAGCAGCCTTAGTCCGAGCACAGATACGCAGTATTTT. Protein product: CASSLSPSTDTQYF.

The rearrangement uses TRBV2 and TRBJ2-5; perhaps TRBD1 as D (6 bases). Germline V gives CDR1 SNHLY, CDR2 FYNNEI. The CDR3 has 15 residues. Trimming cost V 3 bases and J 1 base, with 12 bases left between them. CDR3 in amino acids: CASSDDRRFQETQYF. In DNA, the CDR3 is TGTGCCAGCAGTGATGACAGGCGCTTCCAAGAGACCCAGTACTTC. Complete variable domain (other parts from reference TRBV2 and TRBJ2-5): EPEVTQTPSHQVTQMGQEVILRCVPISNHLYFYWYRQILGQKVEFLVSFYNNEISEKSEIFDDQFSVERPDGSNFTLKIRSTKLEDSAMYFCASSDDRRFQETQYFGPGTRLLVL.

This clonotype appeared a few times. The DNA of the CDR3 is TGTGCCAGTAGTATAGTGGGGCGCGTCTCAGATACGCAGTATTTT. Its translation is CASSIVGRVSDTQYF. The chain uses TRBV19 and TRBJ2-3; TRBD1 is a possible D gene (5 bases). V was pared by 1 base and J by 4 bases, with 12 bases between. Germline CDR1 is LNHDA and CDR2 is SQIVND (reference sequence). The CDR3 loop spans 15 amino acids.

This clonotype was picked up a small number of times. This chain links TRBV6-2 or TRBV6-3 with TRBJ2-2; 11 bases map to TRBD2. Germline V gene sequence: CDR1 MNHEY, CDR2 SVGEGT. With V trimmed by 4 bases and J by 4 bases, 11 bases remained unmatched. The CDR3 covers 18 residues. CDR3 sequence: CASSSPFTSGRRTGELFF. For the CDR3, the DNA is TGTGCCAGCAGTTCTCCCTTTACTAGCGGGAGACGCACCGGGGAGCTGTTTTTT.